This T cell receptor beta chain was obtained from a study of blood T cells in healthy people across ages. Study-wide findings and caveats: TCR beta diversity was tightly associated with the proportion of naive T cells. Older age went with lower TCR beta diversity per million T cells, in a roughly linear way.

Every sample had a minimum of 6 million PBMCs isolated. For the second PCR, which ran for roughly 6 to 12 cycles, a sample-barcoded 5' primer and a J-beta primer mix were used. Per sample, CDR3-containing paired-end reads numbered at least 3 million. TCRdb recomputed calls from the 5' RACE reads with MiXCR, one row per CDR3 protein. The top ten hold around 13% of the sample, which has around 1,000,000 distinct CDR3 sequences, roughly two fifths seen once. The CDR3 is 18 residues long. From germline, CDR1 is MNHNS and CDR2 SASEGT. The V gene lost 3 bases and the J gene lost 3 bases, with 21 bases spanning the gap. Remarks on this clonotype: Antigen specificity is unknown.

The source material was blood. The clonotype comes from a young man in good health. V usage is TRBV6-1 and J usage is TRBJ1-3; TRBD1 might be the D (6 bases). CDR3 nucleotide sequence: TGTGCCAGCAGTGATTTAAATGGGGGGACAACCGATGGAAACACCATATATTTT. Translating it yields CASSDLNGGTTDGNTIYF.